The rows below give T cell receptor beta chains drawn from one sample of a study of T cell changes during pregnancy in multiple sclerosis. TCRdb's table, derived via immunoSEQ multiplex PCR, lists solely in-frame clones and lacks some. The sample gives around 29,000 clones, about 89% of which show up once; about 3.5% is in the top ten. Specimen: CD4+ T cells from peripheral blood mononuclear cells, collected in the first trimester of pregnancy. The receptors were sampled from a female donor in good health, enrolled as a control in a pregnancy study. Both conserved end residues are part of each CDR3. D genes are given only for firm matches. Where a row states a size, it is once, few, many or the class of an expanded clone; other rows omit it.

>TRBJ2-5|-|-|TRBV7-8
TGTGCCAGCAGGCCCCGGGGGTGGGAGACCCAGTACTTC
CASRPRGWETQYF
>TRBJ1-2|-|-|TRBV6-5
TGTGCCAGCAGTTACTCGTCGAGGGTTCCCCAGGAAGGCTACACCTTC
CASSYSSRVPQEGYTF
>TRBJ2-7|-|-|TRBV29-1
TGCAGCGTTGAAGATGGGGACTTATACGAGCAGTACTTC
CSVEDGDLYEQYF
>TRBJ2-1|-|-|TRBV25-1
TGTGCCAGCAGTGAAGCGCAGGGGAGCTCCTACAATGAGCAGTTCTTC
CASSEAQGSSYNEQFF
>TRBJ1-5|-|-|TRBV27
TGTGCCAGCACACCCAGGGCAGGCATTAATCAGCCCCAGCATTTT
CASTPRAGINQPQHF
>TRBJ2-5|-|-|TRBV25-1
TGTGCCAGCAGTCGCCTGGGGGCTACCCTCCAAGAGACCCAGTACTTC
CASSRLGATLQETQYF
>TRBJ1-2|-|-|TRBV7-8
TGTGCCAGCAGTACTCGCCTCAGGGTCGCATACGGCTACACCTTC
CASSTRLRVAYGYTF
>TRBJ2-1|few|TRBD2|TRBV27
TGTGCCAGCTGGACTAGCGGGAGATCGAATGAGCAGTTCTTC
CASWTSGRSNEQFF
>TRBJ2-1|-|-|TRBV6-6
TGTGCCAGCAGTAACGAACGGGGTTCCAATGAGCAGTTCTTC
CASSNERGSNEQFF
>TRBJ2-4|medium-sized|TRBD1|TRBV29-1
TGCAGCGTGACAGGGGGGGAAAACATTCAGTACTTC
CSVTGGENIQYF
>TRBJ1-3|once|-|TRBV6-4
TGTGCCAGCAGTGACGAGAGGGGGAGCACCATATATTTT
CASSDERGSTIYF
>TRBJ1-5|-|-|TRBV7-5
TGTGTCAGAAGCCCCCCTTGGGGGGATAGCAATCAGCCCCAGCATTTT
CVRSPPWGDSNQPQHF
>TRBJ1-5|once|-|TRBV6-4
TGTGCCAGCAGTAGTACGGGAAATCAGCCCCAGCATTTT
CASSSTGNQPQHF
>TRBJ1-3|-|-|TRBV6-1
TGTGCCAGCAGTGAAGAGTACAGGGCCGGAAACACCATATATTTT
CASSEEYRAGNTIYF
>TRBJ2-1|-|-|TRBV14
TGTGCCAGCAGCCAGGCCGGTCACGGGGGGCTCACTTCGAGCTTTTACAATGAGCAGTTCTTC
CASSQAGHGGLTSSFYNEQFF
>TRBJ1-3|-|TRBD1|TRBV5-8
TGTGCCAGCAGGACGACAGGGGCCAGCACCATATATTTT
CASRTTGASTIYF
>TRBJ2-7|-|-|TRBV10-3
TGTGCCATCAAACGGCGGGGACAGAACGATCGCGAGCAGTACTTC
CAIKRRGQNDREQYF
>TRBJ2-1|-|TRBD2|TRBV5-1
TGCGCCAGCAGCTTGGTGGGGGAGGGCTACAATGAGCAGTTCTTC
CASSLVGEGYNEQFF
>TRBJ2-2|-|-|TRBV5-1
TGCGCCAGCAGCATCCAGGGTAGTAACACCGGGGAGCTGTTTTTT
CASSIQGSNTGELFF
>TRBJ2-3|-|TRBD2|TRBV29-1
TGCAGCGTTGGAGCCAGCGGGAGATCCGATACGCAGTATTTT
CSVGASGRSDTQYF
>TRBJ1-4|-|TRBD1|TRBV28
TGTGCCAGCACCCAATGGACAGGGATTGAAAAACTGTTTTTT
CASTQWTGIEKLFF
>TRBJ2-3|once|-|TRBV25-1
TGTGCCAGCAGTGATCCAAGCGGACGCACAGATACGCAGTATTTT
CASSDPSGRTDTQYF
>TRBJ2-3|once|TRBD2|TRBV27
TGTGCCACCAGAAGGATGACTAGCGGGGGGGCGGTAGATACGCAGTATTTT
CATRRMTSGGAVDTQYF
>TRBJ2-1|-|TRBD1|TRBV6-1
TGTGCCAGCATAGGACAGGGAAGCAATGAGCAGTTCTTC
CASIGQGSNEQFF
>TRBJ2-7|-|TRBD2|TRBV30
TGTGCCTGGAGCATAAAAGCGGGAAGGGAGCAGTACTTC
CAWSIKAGREQYF
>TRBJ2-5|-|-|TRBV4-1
TGCGCCAGCAGCCAAGGGGCGGGTCAAGAGACCCAGTACTTC
CASSQGAGQETQYF
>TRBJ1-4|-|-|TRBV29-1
TGCAGCGTCGACGGGGGGACTAATGAAAAACTGTTTTTT
CSVDGGTNEKLFF